Below, 32 T cell receptor beta chains from the same sample are listed, as sequenced in a study of identical twins. TCRdb ran MiXCR on the 5' RACE reads and lists one entry per CDR3 protein. Among some 500,000 distinct CDR3 sequences listed, more than 9% were seen once. The same data also contributed to another study, on yellow fever vaccine responses in identical twins.

Sequenced: PBMCs. The receptors derive from a woman between 18 and 30 years old in good health.

CDR3 nucleotide sequence: TGTGCCAGCAGCTTTCCGGGACAGGGGTTAAATGAGCAGTTCTTC. Amino acid sequence: CASSFPGQGLNEQFF. V gene TRBV3-1 combines with J gene TRBJ2-1; TRBD1 aligns across 10 bases. The CDR3 length is 15 residues. Germline V gene sequence: CDR1 LGHDT, CDR2 YNNKEL (reference sequence). V lost 5 bases, J lost 7 bases, and 8 bases stayed unmatched.

V usage is TRBV2 and J usage is TRBJ1-5, with 7 positions matching TRBD1. Germline values: CDR1 SNHLY, CDR2 FYNNEI. V shed 5 bases, J shed 11 bases, and the junction held 18 bases outside the gene matches. The CDR3 totals 16 residues. CDR3 amino acids: CASSQQKGQPRGAQHF. In DNA form, the CDR3 reads TGTGCCAGCAGTCAACAAAAGGGACAGCCAAGGGGGGCCCAGCATTTT.

Ten or more counts support this clonotype. The J gene is TRBJ1-1, the V gene TRBV20-1, with D unclear. Deletions cut 6 bases from V and 2 bases from J, with 10 bases between. Germline CDR1 is DFQATT and CDR2 is SNEGSKA (reference sequence). The CDR3 runs 12 residues. Written as DNA, the CDR3 is TGCAGTGCGAAGACCCGAAACACTGAAGCTTTCTTT. It is translated as CSAKTRNTEAFF.

This clonotype was seen at least ten times. The rearrangement links TRBV29-1 to TRBJ2-1; 9 bases agree with TRBD1. This CDR3 contains 14 residues. Looked up from germline, CDR1 is SQVTM and CDR2 is ANQGSEA. Trimming removed 1 base from V and 4 bases from J; junction bases left unmatched: 2. CDR3 coding DNA: TGCAGCGTTGAAGGAGGGACAGGGTACAATGAGCAGTTCTTC. Translated: CSVEGGTGYNEQFF.

Ten or more counts support this clonotype. DNA of the CDR3: TGCAGTGCTAGAGCCCTGATGTCAGGTTTCGAGCAGTACTTC. Its translation is CSARALMSGFEQYF. The chain has TRBV20-1 and TRBJ2-7; D remains unclear. Trimming pared 1 base from V and 6 bases from J, leaving 16 bases between. CDR1 DFQATT and CDR2 SNEGSKA come from the germline V gene (reference sequence). CDR3 length equals 14 residues.

This clonotype was found many times. The V call is TRBV29-1, the J call TRBJ2-3; D might be TRBD2 (5 bases). V was shortened by 3 bases and J by 13 bases, with 11 bases between the two germline ends. The CDR3 runs to 10 residues. Germline CDR1 and CDR2: SQVTM and ANQGSEA. CDR3 sequence reads: CSVEVEGEYF. CDR3 nucleotides: TGCAGCGTTGAGGTAGAGGGAGAGTATTTT.

This clonotype occurred many times. Its ends do not fully match the called genes, so a read error is possible. This chain links TRBV7-7 with TRBJ2-5, with a tentative D call TRBD2 (6 bases). In germline, CDR1 is SSHAT, CDR2 FNYEAQ (reference sequence). This CDR3 region has 14 residues. CDR3 residues: CASSPRLVAETQYF. In nucleotides, the CDR3 is TGTGCTAGCAGCCCTCGACTAGTGGCGGAGACCCAGTACTTC.

At least ten counts were recorded for this clonotype. V is TRBV3-1 and J is TRBJ2-2, with 9 bases lining up with TRBD1. The CDR3 length is 16 residues. Per the germline V gene, CDR1 is LGHDT and CDR2 is YNNKEL (reference sequence). Germline trimming cut 2 bases from V and 2 bases from J; bases unmatched to any gene: 3. The CDR3 spells CASSQRTGANTGELFF. CDR3 sequence (DNA): TGTGCCAGCAGCCAACGGACAGGGGCTAACACCGGGGAGCTGTTTTTT.

The J gene is TRBJ2-1, the V gene TRBV4-3; D remains ambiguous. The V end lost 0 bases, the J end lost 0 bases, and 9 bases lay between the germline ends. The CDR3 has 16 amino acids. Germline loops: CDR1 LGHNA, CDR2 YSLEER. The CDR3 loop is CASSQDIVDSYNEQFF. CDR3 nucleotides: TGCGCCAGCAGCCAAGATATAGTTGACTCCTACAATGAGCAGTTCTTC.

This clonotype was seen ten or more times. The J gene is TRBJ1-2, the V gene TRBV5-6, with 7 bases fitting TRBD1. The CDR3 length is 14 residues. The V segment lost 3 bases and the J segment 4 bases; nucleotides outside the gene matches: 6. Germline loops: CDR1 SGHDT, CDR2 YYEEEE. The CDR3 DNA reads TGTGCCAGCAGCTCCGGGACAGAAGTCTATGGCTACACCTTC. Residues: CASSSGTEVYGYTF.

This clonotype was picked up many times. The chain uses TRBV12-3 or TRBV12-4 and TRBJ2-1, with 11 positions matching TRBD2. The trim removed 5 bases at V and 6 bases at J, leaving 6 bases unmatched. The CDR3 totals 15 residues. The chain's CDR3 is CASSRTGLAVNEQFF. The CDR3 DNA reads TGTGCCAGCAGTAGAACGGGACTAGCGGTCAATGAGCAGTTCTTC.

CDR3 residues: CATTRSGTDTQYF. DNA for the CDR3: TGTGCCACTACCCGGAGTGGCACAGATACGCAGTATTTT. This chain links TRBV28 with TRBJ2-3, with no clear D. This CDR3 comprises 13 residues. The V end was cut by 10 bases, the J end by 1 base, with 12 bases between. Per germline, CDR1 MDHEN and CDR2 SYDVKM.

The CDR3 loop is CASSGSRYQETQYF. CDR3 DNA: TGTGCCAGCAGCGGGAGTAGGTACCAAGAGACCCAGTACTTC. This chain uses TRBV7-9 with TRBJ2-5, with D possibly matching TRBD2 (5 bases). Germline V gene data show CDR1 as SEHNR and CDR2 as FQNEAQ (reference sequence). The CDR3 loop spans 14 amino acids. The ends were cut back, 5 bases at V and 0 bases at J, with 10 bases in the middle.

About this clonotype: A single base separates this from a much larger clone, so it may be a read error. The chain carries TRBV5-1 and TRBJ2-5, with D maybe TRBD1 (6 bases). This CDR3 region has 15 residues. Germline CDR1 reads SGHRS; CDR2 reads YFSETQ. DNA for the CDR3: TGCGCCAGCAGCTTTCGTTTGCTACAGGGAGAGAACCAGTACTTC. Protein: CASSFRLLQGENQYF.

This clonotype was observed a few times. This chain links TRBV5-1 with TRBJ2-6; TRBD1 aligns across 7 bases. The V gene's germline CDR1 is SGHRS and CDR2 YFSETQ. The CDR3 has 19 amino acids. V lost 2 bases and J lost 0; bases outside the gene matches: 11. The CDR3 bases are TGCGCCAGCAGCTTTATTGGGACAGCTGCTTCCTCTGGGGCCAACGTCCTGACTTTC. It translates to CASSFIGTAASSGANVLTF.

J is TRBJ2-5 and V is TRBV7-9, with TRBD1 matching over 7 bases. The CDR3 covers 17 residues. Unmatched junction bases numbered 17, after V lost 5 bases and J lost 5 bases. Germline V lookup: CDR1 SEHNR, CDR2 FQNEAQ (reference sequence). The CDR3 nucleotides are TGTGCCAGCAGCGCGTTACAGGGGCTTTTGATTGGGGAGACCCAGTACTTC. Protein: CASSALQGLLIGETQYF.

This clonotype was observed many times. The V gene is TRBV5-5, the J gene TRBJ2-2; D might be TRBD1 (6 bases). Germline assignment: CDR1 SGHKS and CDR2 YYEKEE (reference sequence). Trimming pared 0 bases from V and 0 bases from J, leaving 6 bases between. The CDR3 contains 15 residues. The CDR3 spells CASSLDRANTGELFF. DNA for the CDR3: TGTGCCAGCAGCTTGGACAGGGCGAACACCGGGGAGCTGTTTTTT.

This clonotype was detected a few times. This chain joins TRBV5-1 and TRBJ2-3; D not resolved. V lost 4 bases, J lost 5 bases, and 11 bases lay in between. Germline CDR1 reads SGHRS; CDR2 reads YFSETQ. This CDR3 has 13 amino acids. CDR3 nucleotides: TGCGCCAGCAGCCCCGACGCGTTAGATACGCAGTATTTT. It yields the protein CASSPDALDTQYF.

This clonotype was observed at least ten times. The chain links TRBV7-9 to TRBJ2-1; 12 nucleotides match TRBD2. CDR1 SEHNR and CDR2 FQNEAQ come from the germline V gene (reference sequence). The V gene end was trimmed by 1 base and the J gene end by 9 bases; junction bases not matched to a gene: 7. This CDR3 is 16 amino acids long. The chain's CDR3 is CASSLDGLAGLSEQFF. In nucleotides, the CDR3 is TGTGCCAGCAGCTTAGACGGACTAGCGGGACTTAGTGAGCAGTTCTTC.

This clonotype came up many times. The chain has TRBV7-9 and TRBJ2-3; D not certain. The CDR3 consists of 17 residues. Germline CDR1 reads SEHNR; CDR2 reads FQNEAQ (reference sequence). Trimming shortened V by 5 bases and J by 1 base, and 19 bases separated the two germline ends. The CDR3 spells CASSLLSKRVGTDTQYF. CDR3 DNA: TGTGCCAGCAGCCTTTTATCGAAACGAGTAGGCACAGATACGCAGTATTTT.

This clonotype was seen ten or more times. This chain uses TRBV20-1 with TRBJ2-7; 7 bases align to TRBD1. Losses at the gene ends were 6 bases for V and 3 bases for J; bases not matched to a gene: 14. The CDR3 length is 15 residues. Germline CDR1 and CDR2: DFQATT and SNEGSKA (reference sequence). The CDR3 is CSALPTGVKGYEQYF. The CDR3 nucleotides are TGCAGTGCCTTACCAACAGGGGTTAAGGGCTACGAGCAGTACTTC.

Only a few counts were recorded for this clonotype. The V and J genes are TRBV12-5 and TRBJ2-3; 10 bases match TRBD1. The CDR3 contains 14 residues. The germline V gene has CDR1 LGHNT and CDR2 FRNRAP. J lost 6 bases, V lost 5 bases, and 5 bases had no gene match. The CDR3 region is CASGPGTGDDTQYF. CDR3 nucleotides: TGTGCTAGTGGTCCCGGGACAGGGGACGATACGCAGTATTTT.

The CDR3 nucleotides are TGTGCCAGCAGCCAGCCCGGGACTAGCGGATCCTACGAGCAGTACTTC. Protein product: CASSQPGTSGSYEQYF. This rearrangement joins TRBV4-2 to TRBJ2-7, with 11 bases that match TRBD2. The V and J ends lost 3 bases and 1 base, in that order; junction bases with no gene match: 5. The CDR3 consists of 16 residues. In germline, CDR1 is LGHNA, CDR2 YNFKEQ.

This clonotype was seen a few times. This chain links TRBV11-2 with TRBJ2-7; possibly TRBD1 for D (5 bases). The CDR3 contains 14 residues. V was pared by 5 bases and J by 1 base, with 12 bases between. Germline CDR1 is SGHAT and CDR2 is FQNNGV. As DNA, the CDR3 is TGTGCCAGCAGCGCACGACAGATTTCCTACGAGCAGTACTTC. Its protein is CASSARQISYEQYF.

The genes are TRBV28 and TRBJ1-2; D remains unclear. The length of the CDR3 is 14 residues. Germline-derived CDR1 and CDR2 are MDHEN and SYDVKM. V was cut by 1 base and J by 8 bases, with 14 bases left in between. The CDR3 sequence: CASSLLDVAEGYTF. As DNA, the CDR3 is TGTGCCAGCAGTTTATTGGATGTAGCGGAGGGCTACACCTTC.

This clonotype has ten or more counts. The J gene is TRBJ2-7, the V gene TRBV20-1; D might be TRBD1 or TRBD2, each matching 5 bases. This CDR3 region has 13 residues. Germline CDR1 and CDR2: DFQATT and SNEGSKA (reference sequence). V lost 3 bases and J 2 bases, leaving 11 bases between the germline ends. The CDR3 sequence is CSARGRSAYEQYF. The CDR3 nucleotides read TGCAGTGCTAGGGGACGCTCAGCCTACGAGCAGTACTTC.

The sample holds many counts of this clonotype. The chain has TRBV27 and TRBJ2-3; D may be TRBD1 or TRBD2 (5 bases each). Looked up from germline, CDR1 is MNHEY and CDR2 is SMNVEV (reference sequence). The CDR3 consists of 14 residues. V shed 6 bases and J shed 2 bases, with 12 bases lying between them. The DNA of the CDR3 is TGTGCCAGCAGCGGTCTGGGACCCACAGATACGCAGTATTTT. Its protein product is CASSGLGPTDTQYF.

V usage is TRBV5-6 and J usage is TRBJ2-2; a possible D gene is TRBD2 (6 bases). The germline V gene has CDR1 SGHDT and CDR2 YYEEEE. The CDR3 totals 15 residues. With 5 bases removed from V and 7 bases from J, the gap between germline ends came to 18 bases. CDR3 sequence reads: CASSLPGLGNGELFF. CDR3 in DNA: TGTGCCAGCAGTCTACCGGGACTCGGGAACGGGGAGCTGTTTTTT.

V and J are TRBV7-9 and TRBJ1-1; TRBD1 is a possible D gene (5 bases). This CDR3 is 15 amino acids long. V shed 3 bases and J shed 1 base, with 12 bases lying between them. Germline V gene lookup returns CDR1 SEHNR and CDR2 FQNEAQ (reference sequence). The CDR3 nucleotides are TGTGCCAGCAGCTTGGCTTCAGGGAAGAACACTGAAGCTTTCTTT. Translation: CASSLASGKNTEAFF.

The chain carries TRBV27 and TRBJ1-2, with 7 bases aligning to TRBD1. CDR1 is MNHEY and CDR2 is SMNVEV in the germline V gene (reference sequence). Germline trimming cut 5 bases from V and 5 bases from J; bases unmatched to any gene: 17. The CDR3 spans 17 residues. The CDR3 region has the DNA TGTGCCAGCAGTACGCGAAGGGGGGACAGAAGGCCATATGGCTACACCTTC. Translating it yields CASSTRRGDRRPYGYTF.

Here the CDR3 DNA reads TGCGCCAGCAGCCAAGATAAAACGGGAGCCTACAATGAGCAGTTCTTC. It is translated as CASSQDKTGAYNEQFF. The chain recombines TRBV4-3 with TRBJ2-1, with a tentative D call TRBD2 (6 bases). Trimming pared 0 bases from V and 2 bases from J, leaving 11 bases between. The CDR3 totals 16 residues. Germline CDR1 and CDR2: LGHNA and YSLEER.

This clonotype was recorded many times. The chain has TRBV21-1 and TRBJ2-1; TRBD1, the D gene given by the table, was not confirmed from the DNA. TRBV21-1 is a pseudogene. This CDR3 is built from 15 residues. In nucleotides, the CDR3 is TGTGCCAGCAGCACCGGGACAGCCCAATACAATGAGCAGTTCTTC. As protein: CASSTGTAQYNEQFF.